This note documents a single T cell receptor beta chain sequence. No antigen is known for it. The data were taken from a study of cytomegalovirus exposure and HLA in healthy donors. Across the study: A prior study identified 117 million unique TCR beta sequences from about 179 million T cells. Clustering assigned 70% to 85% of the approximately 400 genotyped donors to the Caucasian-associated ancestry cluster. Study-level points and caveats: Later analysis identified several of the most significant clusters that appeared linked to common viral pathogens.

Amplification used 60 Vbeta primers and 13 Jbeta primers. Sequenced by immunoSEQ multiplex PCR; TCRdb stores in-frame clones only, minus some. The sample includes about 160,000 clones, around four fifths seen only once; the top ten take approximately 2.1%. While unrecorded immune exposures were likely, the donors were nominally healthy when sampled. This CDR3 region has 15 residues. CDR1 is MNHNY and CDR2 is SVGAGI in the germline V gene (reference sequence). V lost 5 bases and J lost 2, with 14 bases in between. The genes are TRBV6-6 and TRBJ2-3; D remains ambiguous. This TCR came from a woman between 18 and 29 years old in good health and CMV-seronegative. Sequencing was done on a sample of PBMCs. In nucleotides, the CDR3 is TGTGCCAGCAGTACATTCCAGGTGATCACAGATACGCAGTATTTT. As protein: CASSTFQVITDTQYF.